The 8 T cell receptor beta chains given below trace back to one sample, sequenced in a study of blood T cell repertoires in COVID-19. The data were produced by immunoSEQ multiplex PCR, yet TCRdb's version contains in-frame clones alone and is incomplete. The data hold about 130,000 clones, with more than 70% observed a single time. What was sequenced was peripheral blood. The source of these receptors is a human donor in a cohort sampled during active COVID-19.

The V call is TRBV9, the J call TRBJ1-3; tentatively, D is TRBD1 (5 bases). CDR3 length: 15 amino acids. Trimming left V 3 bases short and J 3 bases short, with 13 bases between. In germline, CDR1 is SGDLS, CDR2 YYNGEE. The CDR3 reads CASSGSRVGGNTIYF. Here the CDR3 DNA reads TGTGCCAGCAGCGGAAGCAGGGTTGGTGGAAACACCATATATTTT.

The chain is built from TRBV4-1 and TRBJ2-1; 11 nucleotides align to TRBD2. The CDR3 has 15 amino acids. V dropped 1 base and J dropped 7; count of bases not matched to a gene: 3. The germline gives CDR1 MGHRA, CDR2 YSYEKL. The CDR3 spells CASSQGLAGHNEQFF. CDR3 nucleotides: TGCGCCAGCAGCCAAGGACTAGCGGGACATAATGAGCAGTTCTTC.

The J gene is TRBJ2-7, the V gene TRBV30, with D perhaps matching TRBD2 (7 bases). This CDR3 region has 14 residues. With 4 bases removed from V and 5 bases from J, the gap between germline ends came to 18 bases. Germline values: CDR1 GTSNPN, CDR2 SVGIG (reference sequence). The CDR3 sequence: CAWTSGQGRDEQYF. The CDR3 DNA is TGTGCCTGGACCTCCGGGCAGGGGAGGGACGAGCAGTACTTC.

J is TRBJ2-3 and V is TRBV6-4; D gene uncertain. Trimming shortened V by 0 bases and J by 0 bases, and 7 bases separated the two germline ends. Germline assignment: CDR1 MRHNA and CDR2 SNTAGT. The CDR3 contains 15 residues. CDR3 amino acids: CASSDSRHSTDTQYF. DNA of the CDR3: TGTGCCAGCAGTGACTCGAGACATAGCACAGATACGCAGTATTTT.

This clone was seen a single time. J is TRBJ1-1 and V is TRBV7-3; tentatively, D is TRBD1 (6 bases). CDR1 is SGHTA, CDR2 FQGTGA, per germline. The CDR3 sequence is 16 residues long. The V gene lost 0 bases and the J gene lost 1 base, with 12 bases spanning the gap. The CDR3 bases are TGTGCCAGCAGCTTAACCAGGGAAGGGGGGAACACTGAAGCTTTCTTT. Translated, it gives CASSLTREGGNTEAFF.

The rearrangement links TRBV2 to TRBJ1-5; TRBD1 matches 8 bases. Germline V gene sequence: CDR1 SNHLY, CDR2 FYNNEI. J gave up 3 bases and V 5 bases, and 9 bases lay outside the gene matches. CDR3 length equals 16 residues. In nucleotides, the CDR3 is TGTGCCAGCAGTCCCGGACAGGGAAGAAACAATCAGCCCCAGCATTTT. Its protein product is CASSPGQGRNNQPQHF.

The chain recombines TRBV6-5 with TRBJ2-7; D is possibly TRBD2 (6 bases). The V and J ends lost 0 bases and 2 bases respectively, with 11 bases between them. Germline V lookup: CDR1 MNHEY, CDR2 SVGAGI. The CDR3 is made up of 15 amino acids. The CDR3 DNA follows: TGTGCCAGCAGTTACTCCGGGACTGGAACCTACGAGCAGTACTTC. The encoded protein is CASSYSGTGTYEQYF.

The chain links TRBV30 to TRBJ2-5; D might be TRBD2 (5 bases). Germline loops: CDR1 GTSNPN, CDR2 SVGIG (reference sequence). V shed 2 bases and J shed 4 bases, with 11 bases lying between them. The CDR3 spans 13 residues. The CDR3: CAWSRGQLETQYF. The CDR3 DNA is TGTGCCTGGAGTAGAGGGCAGTTAGAGACCCAGTACTTC.